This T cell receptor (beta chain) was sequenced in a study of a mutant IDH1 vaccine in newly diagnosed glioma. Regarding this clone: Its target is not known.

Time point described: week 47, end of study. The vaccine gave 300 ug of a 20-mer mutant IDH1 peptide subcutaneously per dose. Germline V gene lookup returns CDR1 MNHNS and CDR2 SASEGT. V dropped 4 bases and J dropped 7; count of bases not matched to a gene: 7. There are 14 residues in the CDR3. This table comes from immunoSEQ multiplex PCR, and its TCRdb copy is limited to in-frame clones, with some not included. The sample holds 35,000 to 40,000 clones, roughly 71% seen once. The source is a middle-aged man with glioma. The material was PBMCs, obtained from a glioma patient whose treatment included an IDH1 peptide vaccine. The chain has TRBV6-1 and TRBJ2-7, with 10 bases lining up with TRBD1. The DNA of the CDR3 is TGTGCCAGCAGTGCGGACAGGGGGGTGCGGGAGCAGTACTTC. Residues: CASSADRGVREQYF.